A selection of T cell receptor beta chains follows, all from one sample in a study of a mutant IDH1 vaccine in newly diagnosed glioma. Sequenced by immunoSEQ multiplex PCR; TCRdb stores in-frame clones only, minus some. The table lists about 66,000 clones, 65% to 75% of them singletons, with around 4.5% in the top ten. These TCRs' antigens remain unknown. This material consisted of PBMCs, taken from a glioma patient whose treatment included an IDH1 peptide vaccine. These receptors were collected from a man aged 45-65 years with glioma. Both conserved end residues are part of each CDR3.

TRBV19,TRBJ1-5,CASSISSGNQPQHF
TRBV6-1,TRBJ2-1,CASSERRDSFAEQFF
TRBV27,TRBJ2-7,CASSLVGGYEQYF
TRBV20-1,TRBJ2-7,CSARSHYEQYF
TRBV7-2,TRBJ2-5,CASSQNRETQYF
TRBV27,TRBJ2-7,CASSLQGQVSYEQYF
TRBV14,TRBJ2-2,CASSLGLHWELFF
TRBV5-4,TRBJ1-1,CASSLDAGTGVTEAFF
TRBV7-9,TRBJ2-1,CASTPGFLLSNEQFF
TRBV29-1,TRBJ1-4,CSYRGQRDEKLFF
TRBV5-1,TRBJ2-2,CASSPPADGELFF
TRBV19,TRBJ2-1,CASPRTGGGLGEQFF
TRBV5-1,TRBJ2-1,CASSLVRTGEDNEQFF
TRBV7-6,TRBJ2-7,CASSIMDRPLYEQYF
TRBV7-9,TRBJ2-3,CASSRRGATDTQYF
TRBV6-5,TRBJ2-2,CASKDASNTGELFF
TRBV4-1,TRBJ2-7,CASSHLGSGGSYEQYF
TRBV5-1,TRBJ2-5,CASAQVGKVETQYF
TRBV7-6,TRBJ2-2,CASSPGQVTGELFF
TRBV30,TRBJ1-1,CAWSVPDRASTEAFF
TRBV7-2,TRBJ2-1,CASTREVAGQFF
TRBV20-1,TRBJ2-5,CSARKETQYF
TRBV4-1,TRBJ2-2,CASSQSVNTGELFF
TRBV25-1,TRBJ1-1,CASSERMGREAFF